The present TCR beta chain was sequenced within a study of T cell responses to AZD1222 COVID-19 vaccine. Study at large: Doses given second, at about 4 or about 12 weeks, were pooled.

Clones were sequenced by immunoSEQ multiplex PCR, and TCRdb holds only the in-frame ones, with some missing. The table includes around 79,000 clones, around 89% detected once. Overall study results and limits: Per reports, nearly half of all spike-specific TCRs target regions that are unmutated in variants.

Germline-derived CDR1 and CDR2 are SGHRS and YFSETQ. This CDR3 has 13 amino acids. The ends were cut back, 4 bases at V and 4 bases at J, with 11 bases in the middle. About this clone: The antigen is not known.

This TCR came from an adult in good health. The J gene is TRBJ1-2, the V gene TRBV5-1; D unresolved. This specimen was peripheral blood, taken on day 0 of AZD1222 vaccination. The CDR3 protein is CASSADTGYGYTF. CDR3 DNA sequence: TGCGCCAGCAGCGCTGACACGGGCTATGGCTACACCTTC.